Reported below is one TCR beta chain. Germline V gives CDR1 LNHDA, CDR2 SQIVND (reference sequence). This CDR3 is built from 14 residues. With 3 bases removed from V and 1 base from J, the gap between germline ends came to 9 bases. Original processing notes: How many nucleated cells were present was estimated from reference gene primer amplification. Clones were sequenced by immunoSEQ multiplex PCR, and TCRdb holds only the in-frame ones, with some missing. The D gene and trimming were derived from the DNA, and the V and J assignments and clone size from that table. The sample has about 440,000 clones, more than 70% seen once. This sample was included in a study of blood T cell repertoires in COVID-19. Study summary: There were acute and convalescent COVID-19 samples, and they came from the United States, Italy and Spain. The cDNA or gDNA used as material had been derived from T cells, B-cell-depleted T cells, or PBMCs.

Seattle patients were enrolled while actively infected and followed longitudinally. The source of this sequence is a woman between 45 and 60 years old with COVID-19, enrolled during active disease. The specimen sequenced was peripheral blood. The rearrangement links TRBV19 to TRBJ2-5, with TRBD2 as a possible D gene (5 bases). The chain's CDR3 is CASSIGESQETQYF. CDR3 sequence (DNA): TGTGCCAGTAGTATCGGGGAGAGCCAAGAGACCCAGTACTTC.